A single sample gave rise to the 13 T cell receptor beta chains below, sequenced in a study of T cells after yellow fever vaccination. TCRdb re-called the 5' RACE reads through MiXCR, storing one row per CDR3 protein. The table lists under 400,000 distinct CDR3 sequences, around 10% of them singletons. The starting material was PBMCs, obtained on the day of the first yellow fever vaccination. The source of these receptors is a man in his late teens or twenties who received the YFV17D yellow fever vaccine.

Only a few counts were recorded for this clonotype. The chain carries TRBV7-2 and TRBJ2-3; 9 bases are shared with TRBD2. The ends lost 3 bases at V and 7 bases at J; junction bases unmatched: 8. The CDR3 length is 15 residues. Germline V gene sequence: CDR1 SGHTA, CDR2 FQGNSA. The CDR3 sequence is CASSLAGGMLNTQYF. CDR3 nucleotides: TGTGCCAGCAGCTTGGCGGGGGGGATGCTGAATACGCAGTATTTT. Full variable domain (remainder filled in from reference TRBV7-2 and TRBJ2-3): GAGVSQSPSNKVTEKGKDVELRCDPISGHTALYWYRQSLGQGLEFLIYFQGNSAPDKSGLPSDRFSAERTGGSVSTLTIQRTQQEDSAVYLCASSLAGGMLNTQYFGPGTRLTVL.

The chain couples TRBV12-3 or TRBV12-4 to TRBJ1-5, with D maybe TRBD1 (5 bases). This CDR3 has 15 amino acids. The germline V and J ends were trimmed by 6 bases and 5 bases, with 17 bases remaining between them. CDR3 sequence: CASSFPGPDDQPQHF. The CDR3 nucleotides read TGTGCCAGCAGCTTCCCGGGACCAGATGATCAGCCCCAGCATTTT.

There are a few counts of this clonotype. The chain links TRBV20-1 to TRBJ1-1; tentatively, D is TRBD1 (5 bases). With 5 bases removed from V and 3 bases from J, the gap between germline ends came to 16 bases. Germline V gene sequence: CDR1 DFQATT, CDR2 SNEGSKA (reference sequence). CDR3 length equals 14 residues. The DNA of the CDR3 is TGCAGTGCTGCCAGGGTAAGGTTGGACACTGAAGCTTTCTTT. Its translation is CSAARVRLDTEAFF.

This chain joins TRBV7-2 and TRBJ1-1; 7 bases are shared with TRBD1. The CDR3 length is 15 residues. The trim removed 0 bases at V and 1 base at J, leaving 2 bases unmatched. Germline V gives CDR1 SGHTA, CDR2 FQGNSA. The chain's CDR3 is CASSLAGTENTEAFF. The CDR3 DNA reads as TGTGCCAGCAGCTTAGCCGGGACAGAGAACACTGAAGCTTTCTTT. The whole variable domain, remainder taken from reference TRBV7-2 and TRBJ1-1, is GAGVSQSPSNKVTEKGKDVELRCDPISGHTALYWYRQSLGQGLEFLIYFQGNSAPDKSGLPSDRFSAERTGGSVSTLTIQRTQQEDSAVYLCASSLAGTENTEAFFGQGTRLTVV.

V and J are TRBV2 and TRBJ2-7; 7 positions match TRBD1. Germline lookup yields CDR1 SNHLY and CDR2 FYNNEI. Unmatched junction bases numbered 6, after V lost 6 bases and J lost 4 bases. This CDR3 is built from 13 residues. CDR3 bases: TGTGCCAGCAGACCGGACAGGTTTTACGAGCAGTACTTC. Protein sequence: CASRPDRFYEQYF.

This clonotype showed up just a few times. The gene calls are TRBV5-6 and TRBJ2-1; possible D gene TRBD1, 6 bases. Germline lookup yields CDR1 SGHDT and CDR2 YYEEEE. This CDR3 has 16 residues. The ends were cut back, 3 bases at V and 3 bases at J, with 16 bases in the middle. CDR3 residues: CASSWTQGEFYNEQFF. As DNA, the CDR3 is TGTGCCAGCAGCTGGACACAGGGAGAGTTCTACAATGAGCAGTTCTTC.

In this sample, this clonotype turned up many times. The V gene is TRBV30, the J gene TRBJ2-1; D is perhaps TRBD2 (5 bases). The length of the CDR3 is 14 residues. V was shortened by 0 bases and J by 0 bases, with 6 bases between the two germline ends. Germline lookup yields CDR1 GTSNPN and CDR2 SVGIG (reference sequence). The CDR3 DNA is TGTGCCTGGAGTGTAGGGAGCTCCTACAATGAGCAGTTCTTC. Protein product: CAWSVGSSYNEQFF. The whole variable domain, remainder taken from reference TRBV30 and TRBJ2-1, is SQTIHQWPATLVQPVGSPLSLECTVEGTSNPNLYWYRQAAGRGLQLLFYSVGIGQISSEVPQNLSASRPQDRQFILSSKKLLLSDSGFYLCAWSVGSSYNEQFFGPGTRLTVL.

This clonotype has a handful of counts. V gene TRBV10-3 combines with J gene TRBJ1-2; TRBD1 might be the D (5 bases). CDR3 length equals 15 residues. Germline values: CDR1 ENHRY, CDR2 SYGVKD. Trimming removed 2 bases from V and 2 bases from J, with 12 bases in between. This CDR3 is CAISETSGRNYGYTF. The CDR3 DNA follows: TGTGCCATCAGTGAGACTTCGGGACGGAACTATGGCTACACCTTC.

This clonotype was counted ten times or more. The chain is built from TRBV7-7 and TRBJ2-2; D is perhaps TRBD2 (5 bases). Trimming took 1 base from V and 6 from J, leaving 9 bases between them. The CDR3 totals 14 residues. Germline values: CDR1 SSHAT, CDR2 FNYEAQ (reference sequence). The CDR3 region is CASSLGTASGELFF. The CDR3 nucleotides read TGTGCCAGCAGCTTAGGGACTGCCTCCGGGGAGCTGTTTTTT.

This clonotype was recorded a few times. A junction boundary mismatches the germline segment, possibly from a read error. V and J are TRBV4-2 and TRBJ2-1; a weak D match, TRBD2 (6 bases). The CDR3 runs 12 residues. From germline, CDR1 is LGHNA and CDR2 YNFKEQ. The chain's CDR3 is CASSPETRSLNF. The CDR3 nucleotides read TGTGCCAGCAGCCCCGAGACTAGGAGCCTCAACTTC.

This chain links TRBV5-1 with TRBJ2-1; 12 bases map to TRBD2. Germline loops: CDR1 SGHRS, CDR2 YFSETQ. Trimming cost V 1 base and J 9 bases; bases outside gene matches: 5. The CDR3 runs 15 residues. CDR3 bases: TGCGCCAGCAGCTTGCCCGCTAGCGGGGGGGCTGAGCAGTTCTTC. It yields the protein CASSLPASGGAEQFF. Using reference TRBV5-1 and TRBJ2-1 for the parts outside the CDR3, the full variable domain is KAGVTQTPRYLIKTRGQQVTLSCSPISGHRSVSWYQQTPGQGLQFLFEYFSETQRNKGNFPGRFSGRQFSNSRSEMNVSTLELGDSALYLCASSLPASGGAEQFFGPGTRLTVL.

This clonotype was seen ten or more times. The chain joins TRBV5-4 to TRBJ2-5; 11 bases match TRBD1. Trimming cost V 3 bases and J 6 bases; bases outside gene matches: 4. This CDR3 contains 14 residues. Germline V CDR1 and CDR2: SGHNT, YYREEE (reference sequence). CDR3 region: CASSSGTGGKTQYF. The CDR3 DNA reads as TGTGCCAGCAGCTCCGGGACAGGGGGAAAGACCCAGTACTTC.

This clonotype came up a few times. This chain uses TRBV12-3 or TRBV12-4 with TRBJ2-3; the D gene could be TRBD1 or TRBD2 (6 bases each). Trimming pared 6 bases from V and 2 bases from J, leaving 12 bases between. The length of the CDR3 is 14 residues. CDR3 nucleotide sequence: TGTGCCAGCAGGGAGGGGGGATACACAGATACGCAGTATTTT. Protein product: CASREGGYTDTQYF.